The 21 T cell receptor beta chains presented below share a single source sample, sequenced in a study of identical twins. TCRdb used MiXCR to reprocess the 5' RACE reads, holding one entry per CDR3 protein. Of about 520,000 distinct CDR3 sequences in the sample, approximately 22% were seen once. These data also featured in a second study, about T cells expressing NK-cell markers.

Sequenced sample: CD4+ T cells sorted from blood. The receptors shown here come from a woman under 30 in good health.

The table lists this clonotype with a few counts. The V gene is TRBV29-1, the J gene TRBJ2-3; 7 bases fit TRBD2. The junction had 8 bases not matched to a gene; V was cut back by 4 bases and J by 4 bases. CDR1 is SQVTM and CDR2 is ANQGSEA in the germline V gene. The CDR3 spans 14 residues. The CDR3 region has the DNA TGCAGCGTTGGTTGGGGGGGACGTTCAGATACGCAGTATTTT. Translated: CSVGWGGRSDTQYF.

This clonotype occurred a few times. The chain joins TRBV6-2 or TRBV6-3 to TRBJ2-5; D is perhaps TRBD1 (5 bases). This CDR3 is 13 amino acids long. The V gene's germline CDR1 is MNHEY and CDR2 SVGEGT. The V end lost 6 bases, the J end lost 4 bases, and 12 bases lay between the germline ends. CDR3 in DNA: TGTGCCAGCAGGGGAAGGGGTCCAGAGACCCAGTACTTC. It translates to CASRGRGPETQYF.

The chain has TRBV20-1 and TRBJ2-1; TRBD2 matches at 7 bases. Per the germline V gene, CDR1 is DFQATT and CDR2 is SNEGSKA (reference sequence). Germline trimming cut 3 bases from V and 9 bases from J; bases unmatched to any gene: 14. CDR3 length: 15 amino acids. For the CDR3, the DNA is TGCAGTGCTAGGGTCAGCGGGACTATTCGGGGTGAGCAGTTCTTC. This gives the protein CSARVSGTIRGEQFF.

The CDR3 DNA reads as TGTGCCAGCAGCCAAGTGAAAGGGACAGGGTACCCGGTCTTCACCTTC. This codes for CASSQVKGTGYPVFTF. The chain employs TRBV4-2 and TRBJ1-2, with 9 bases aligning to TRBD1. The germline CDR1 and CDR2 sequences are LGHNA and YNFKEQ. The CDR3 spans 16 residues. V gave up 1 base and J gave up 13 bases; unmatched junction bases: 16.

Here the CDR3 DNA reads TGCAGTGCTAGAGATCTGGGGAGAATGAACACCGGGGAGCTGTTTTTT. It yields the protein CSARDLGRMNTGELFF. The V and J genes are TRBV20-1 and TRBJ2-2; possible D gene TRBD2, 5 bases. The V and J ends lost 0 bases and 1 base respectively, with 12 bases between them. Germline V lookup: CDR1 DFQATT, CDR2 SNEGSKA (reference sequence). The CDR3 consists of 16 residues.

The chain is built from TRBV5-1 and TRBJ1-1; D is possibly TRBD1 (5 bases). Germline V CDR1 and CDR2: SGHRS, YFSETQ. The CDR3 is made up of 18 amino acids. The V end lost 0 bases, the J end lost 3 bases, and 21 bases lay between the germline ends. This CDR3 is CASSLGGSWGLRHTEAFF. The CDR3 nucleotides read TGCGCCAGCAGCTTGGGGGGGTCGTGGGGCCTCCGGCACACTGAAGCTTTCTTT.

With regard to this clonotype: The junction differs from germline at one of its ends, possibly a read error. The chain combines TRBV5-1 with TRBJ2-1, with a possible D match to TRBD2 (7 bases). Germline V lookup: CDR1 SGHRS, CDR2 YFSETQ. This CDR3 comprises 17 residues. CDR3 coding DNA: TGCGCCAGCAGCTTACCCCGGGGGCGGGAGTTTAGGAATGAGCAGTCCTTC. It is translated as CASSLPRGREFRNEQSF.

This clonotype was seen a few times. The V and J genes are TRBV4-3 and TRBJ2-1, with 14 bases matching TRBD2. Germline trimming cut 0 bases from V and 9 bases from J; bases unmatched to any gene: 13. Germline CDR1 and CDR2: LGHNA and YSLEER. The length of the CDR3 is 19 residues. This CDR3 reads CASSQDLLLGLAGDREQFF. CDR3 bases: TGCGCCAGCAGCCAAGATTTATTGCTGGGACTAGCGGGAGATCGTGAGCAGTTCTTC.

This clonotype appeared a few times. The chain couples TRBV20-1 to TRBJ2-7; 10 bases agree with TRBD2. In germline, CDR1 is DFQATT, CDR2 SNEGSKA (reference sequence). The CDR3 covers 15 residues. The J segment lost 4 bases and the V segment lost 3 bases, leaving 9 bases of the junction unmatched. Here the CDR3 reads CSARVPGLAIYEQYF. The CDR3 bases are TGCAGTGCTAGGGTACCGGGACTAGCGATTTACGAGCAGTACTTC.

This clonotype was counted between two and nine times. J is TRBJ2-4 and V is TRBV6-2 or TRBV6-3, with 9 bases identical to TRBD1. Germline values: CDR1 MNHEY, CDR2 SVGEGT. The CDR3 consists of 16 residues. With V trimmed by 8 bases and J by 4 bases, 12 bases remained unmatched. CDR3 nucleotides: TGTGCCAGCGTGGCGGGTAGGGACAGGGCAAAAAACATTCAGTACTTC. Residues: CASVAGRDRAKNIQYF.

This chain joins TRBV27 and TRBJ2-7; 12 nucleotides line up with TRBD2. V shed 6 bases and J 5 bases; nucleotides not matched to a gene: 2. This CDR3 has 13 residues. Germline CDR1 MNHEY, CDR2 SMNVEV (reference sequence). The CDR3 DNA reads TGTGCCAGCAGGCTAGCGGGGGGGAACGAGCAGTACTTC. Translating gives CASRLAGGNEQYF.

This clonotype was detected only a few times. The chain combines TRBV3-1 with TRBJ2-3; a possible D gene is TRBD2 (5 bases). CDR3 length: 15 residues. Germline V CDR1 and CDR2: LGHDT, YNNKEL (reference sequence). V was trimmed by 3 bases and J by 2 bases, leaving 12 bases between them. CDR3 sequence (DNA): TGTGCCAGCAGCCAGAGCGGAGACCCCACAGATACGCAGTATTTT. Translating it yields CASSQSGDPTDTQYF.

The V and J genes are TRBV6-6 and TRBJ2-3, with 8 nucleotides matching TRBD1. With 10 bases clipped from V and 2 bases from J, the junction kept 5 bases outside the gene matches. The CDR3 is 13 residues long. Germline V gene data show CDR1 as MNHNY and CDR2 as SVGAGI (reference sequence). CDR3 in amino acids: CATGDRFTDTQYF. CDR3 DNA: TGTGCCACTGGGGACAGGTTCACAGATACGCAGTATTTT.

Here the CDR3 DNA reads TGCGCCAGCAGCTTGGCCCGATCCAGGGGGAGAGGCGAGCAGTACTTC. Its protein product is CASSLARSRGRGEQYF. The chain links TRBV5-1 to TRBJ2-7; 7 nucleotides line up with TRBD1. V trimming: 0 bases; J trimming: 6 bases; junction bases outside the gene matches: 12. Germline CDR1 SGHRS, CDR2 YFSETQ. This CDR3 region has 16 residues.

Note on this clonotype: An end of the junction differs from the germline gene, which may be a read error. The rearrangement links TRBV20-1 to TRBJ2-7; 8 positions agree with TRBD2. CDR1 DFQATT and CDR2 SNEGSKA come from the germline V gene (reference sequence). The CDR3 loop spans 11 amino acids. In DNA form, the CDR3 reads TGCAGTGCAGCTGGGCCGGGAGGGCCTAGCTTC. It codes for CSAAGPGGPSF.

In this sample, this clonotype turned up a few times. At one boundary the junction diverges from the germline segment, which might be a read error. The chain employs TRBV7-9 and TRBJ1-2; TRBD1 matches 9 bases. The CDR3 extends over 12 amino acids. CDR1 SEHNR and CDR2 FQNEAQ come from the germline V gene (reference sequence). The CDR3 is CASSPGQGIVSF. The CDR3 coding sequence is TGTGCCAGCAGCCCTGGACAGGGGATCGTGTCCTTC.

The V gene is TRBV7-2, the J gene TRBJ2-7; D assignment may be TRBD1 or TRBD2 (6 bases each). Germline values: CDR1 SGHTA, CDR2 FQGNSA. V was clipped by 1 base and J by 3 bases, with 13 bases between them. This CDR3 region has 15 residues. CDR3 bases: TGTGCCAGCAGCTTAGGGGGGGCTCTGGTCTACGAGCAGTACTTC. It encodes CASSLGGALVYEQYF.

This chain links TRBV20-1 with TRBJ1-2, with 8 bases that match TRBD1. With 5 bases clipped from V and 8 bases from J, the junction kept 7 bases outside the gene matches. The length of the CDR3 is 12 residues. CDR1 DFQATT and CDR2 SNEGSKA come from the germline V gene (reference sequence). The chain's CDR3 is CSAHDRGGGYTF. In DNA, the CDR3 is TGCAGTGCTCATGACAGGGGTGGCGGCTACACCTTC.

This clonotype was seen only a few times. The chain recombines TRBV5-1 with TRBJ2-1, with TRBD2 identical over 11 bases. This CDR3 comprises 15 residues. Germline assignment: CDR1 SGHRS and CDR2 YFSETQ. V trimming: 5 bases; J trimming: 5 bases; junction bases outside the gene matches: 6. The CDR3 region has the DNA TGCGCCAGCAGGGTAGCGGGAGGGTCTAACAATGAGCAGTTCTTC. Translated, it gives CASRVAGGSNNEQFF.

The CDR3 sequence: CATSDFGGRQFF. CDR3 coding DNA: TGTGCCACCAGTGATTTTGGGGGAAGGCAGTTCTTC. This chain uses TRBV24-1 with TRBJ2-1, with D perhaps given as TRBD1 or TRBD2 (5 bases each). In germline, CDR1 is KGHDR, CDR2 SFDVKD. Trimming shortened V by 1 base and J by 12 bases, and 9 bases separated the two germline ends. The CDR3 runs 12 residues.

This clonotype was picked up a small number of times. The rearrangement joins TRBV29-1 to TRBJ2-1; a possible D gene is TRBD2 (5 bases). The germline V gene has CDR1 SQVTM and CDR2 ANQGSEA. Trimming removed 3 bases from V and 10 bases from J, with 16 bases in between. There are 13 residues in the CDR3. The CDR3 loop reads CSVDLMLGGEQFF. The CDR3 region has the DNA TGCAGCGTTGACTTGATGTTAGGCGGGGAGCAGTTCTTC.